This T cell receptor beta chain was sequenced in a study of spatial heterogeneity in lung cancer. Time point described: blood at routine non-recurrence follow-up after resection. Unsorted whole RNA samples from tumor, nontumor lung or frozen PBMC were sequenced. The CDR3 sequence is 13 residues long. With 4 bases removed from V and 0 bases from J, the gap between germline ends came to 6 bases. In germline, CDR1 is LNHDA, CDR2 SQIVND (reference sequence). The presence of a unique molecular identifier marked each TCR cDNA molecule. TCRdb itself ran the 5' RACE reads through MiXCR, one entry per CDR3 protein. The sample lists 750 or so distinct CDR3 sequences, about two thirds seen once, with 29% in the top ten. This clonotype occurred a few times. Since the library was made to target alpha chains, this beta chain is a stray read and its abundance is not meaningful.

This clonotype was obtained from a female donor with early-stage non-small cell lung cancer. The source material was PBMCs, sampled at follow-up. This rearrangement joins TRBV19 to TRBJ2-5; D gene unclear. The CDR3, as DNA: TGTGCCAGTAGTACCCCCAACCAAGAGACCCAGTACTTC. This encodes CASSTPNQETQYF.